These 32 T cell receptor beta chains share one sample of origin, sequenced in a study of vaccination and CD4 T cells after COVID-19. No cognate antigen is known for these TCRs. An Oncomine TCR Beta short-read assay was used to sequence the DNA from cultured CD4+ T cells. MiXCR was run by TCRdb on the PCR reads, yielding one entry per CDR3 protein. This sample carries around 26,000 distinct CDR3 sequences, 40% to 45% of them seen once, and the ten largest clones take roughly a tenth. The treatment is: roughly nine-day PBMC culture with coronavirus spike peptide pools or control peptides (ViraFEST assay). Specimen: CD4+ T cells from blood, cultured in vitro. These receptor sequences come from a human donor who had recovered from COVID-19.

The chain employs TRBV2 and TRBJ2-3, with 10 bases matching TRBD2. Germline V gives CDR1 SNHLY, CDR2 FYNNEI. This CDR3 is built from 14 residues. J lost 0 bases, V lost 10 bases, and 4 bases had no gene match. The CDR3 nucleotides are TGTGCCACCCAGCGGGGGGGGAGCACAGATACGCAGTATTTT. Amino acids: CATQRGGSTDTQYF. The whole variable domain, remainder taken from reference TRBV2 and TRBJ2-3, is EPEVTQTPSHQVTQMGQEVILRCVPISNHLYFYWYRQILGQKVEFLVSFYNNEISEKSEIFDDQFSVERPDGSNFTLKIRSTKLEDSAMYFCATQRGGSTDTQYFGPGTRLTVL.

There are a few counts of this clonotype. V gene TRBV19 combines with J gene TRBJ2-7; D possibly corresponds to TRBD2 (6 bases). V was cut by 4 bases and J by 0 bases, with 10 bases left in between. Germline CDR1 reads LNHDA; CDR2 reads SQIVND (reference sequence). The CDR3 has 14 residues. For the CDR3, the DNA is TGTGCCAGTAGTAGGTCTAGCGACTCCTACGAGCAGTACTTC. It is translated as CASSRSSDSYEQYF.

This clonotype was recorded a few times. The V call is TRBV10-3, the J call TRBJ2-1, with 7 bases that match TRBD2. Germline-derived CDR1 and CDR2 are ENHRY and SYGVKD. The junction had 11 bases not matched to a gene; V was cut back by 6 bases and J by 6 bases. CDR3 length equals 15 residues. CDR3 bases: TGTGCCATCAGGTCCGGGACTAAGACTCTCAATGAGCAGTTCTTC. Its protein product is CAIRSGTKTLNEQFF.

V usage is TRBV7-3 and J usage is TRBJ2-3; no firm D call. The germline V gene has CDR1 SGHTA and CDR2 FQGTGA. The CDR3 is 14 residues long. The V and J ends lost 1 base and 1 base respectively, with 6 bases between them. The chain's CDR3 is CASSLSGGTDTQYF. In nucleotides, the CDR3 is TGTGCCAGCAGCTTAAGTGGGGGCACAGATACGCAGTATTTT.

The genes are TRBV20-1 and TRBJ2-3; no firm D call. Germline CDR1 DFQATT, CDR2 SNEGSKA (reference sequence). The CDR3 has 13 amino acids. This CDR3 is CATVDTSTDTQYF. The CDR3 DNA sequence: TGCGCAACCGTAGACACTAGCACAGATACGCAGTATTTT.

This clonotype was detected only a few times. The V call is TRBV5-1, the J call TRBJ1-1; tentatively, D is TRBD1 (5 bases). Germline loops: CDR1 SGHRS, CDR2 YFSETQ. V was pared by 4 bases and J by 3 bases, with 13 bases between. The CDR3 is 14 amino acids. The CDR3 coding sequence is TGCGCCAGCAGCCCCGCCCGGGGGGACACTGAAGCTTTCTTT. Translated: CASSPARGDTEAFF. Full variable domain (missing parts from reference TRBV5-1 and TRBJ1-1): KAGVTQTPRYLIKTRGQQVTLSCSPISGHRSVSWYQQTPGQGLQFLFEYFSETQRNKGNFPGRFSGRQFSNSRSEMNVSTLELGDSALYLCASSPARGDTEAFFGQGTRLTVV.

The J gene is TRBJ2-4, the V gene TRBV2, with D unresolved. This CDR3 region has 14 residues. CDR1 SNHLY and CDR2 FYNNEI come from the germline V gene. V was trimmed by 3 bases and J by 0 bases, leaving 6 bases between them. CDR3 residues: CASSDRTAKNIQYF. CDR3 bases: TGTGCCAGCAGTGATCGAACAGCCAAAAACATTCAGTACTTC.

There are a few counts of this clonotype. This chain uses TRBV24-1 with TRBJ2-5; D might be TRBD2 (5 bases). The ends were cut back, 3 bases at V and 0 bases at J, with 13 bases in the middle. The CDR3 is 16 amino acids. Germline V CDR1 and CDR2: KGHDR, SFDVKD. In DNA form, the CDR3 reads TGTGCCACCAGTGATCCAGGACTGCTGTACCAAGAGACCCAGTACTTC. Encoded protein: CATSDPGLLYQETQYF.

There are a few counts of this clonotype. The chain has TRBV10-3 and TRBJ2-1; 11 nucleotides match TRBD2. Germline loops: CDR1 ENHRY, CDR2 SYGVKD. The V gene end was trimmed by 8 bases and the J gene end by 5 bases; junction bases not matched to a gene: 5. This CDR3 has 14 residues. This chain's CDR3 is CAIATSGMNNEQFF. The CDR3 DNA sequence: TGTGCCATCGCGACTAGCGGGATGAACAATGAGCAGTTCTTC.

The genes are TRBV6-1 and TRBJ1-3; D is uncertain. In germline, CDR1 is MNHNS, CDR2 SASEGT. The CDR3 has 15 residues. Trimming removed 2 bases at V and 3 bases at J, with 11 bases between. The CDR3 spells CASSETPGGGNTIYF. CDR3 bases: TGTGCCAGCAGTGAAACTCCAGGTGGTGGAAACACCATATATTTT.

The rearrangement uses TRBV19 and TRBJ1-1; TRBD1 aligns across 9 bases. CDR1 and CDR2 (germline): LNHDA, SQIVND (reference sequence). V dropped 5 bases and J dropped 3; count of bases not matched to a gene: 4. There are 14 residues in the CDR3. CDR3 in DNA: TGTGCCAGTAGTCTGACAGGGGGGTACACTGAAGCTTTCTTT. Its translation: CASSLTGGYTEAFF.

The rearrangement uses TRBV28 and TRBJ2-1; D is ambiguous. Germline loops: CDR1 MDHEN, CDR2 SYDVKM. Trimming took 8 bases from V and 9 from J, leaving 14 bases between them. The CDR3 sequence is 12 residues long. The CDR3 protein is CASVPLLGEQFF. The DNA of the CDR3 is TGTGCCAGCGTACCACTTTTGGGTGAGCAGTTCTTC.

The rearrangement joins TRBV3-1 to TRBJ2-3; a weak D match, TRBD1 (5 bases). With 4 bases removed from V and 2 bases from J, the gap between germline ends came to 10 bases. The CDR3 contains 14 residues. Looked up from germline, CDR1 is LGHDT and CDR2 is YNNKEL (reference sequence). The DNA of the CDR3 is TGTGCCAGCAGCCCCGACAGCCTCACAGATACGCAGTATTTT. It codes for CASSPDSLTDTQYF.

V and J are TRBV4-3 and TRBJ2-3; the match to TRBD2 covers 9 bases. The CDR3 contains 21 residues. Germline assignment: CDR1 LGHNA and CDR2 YSLEER. V was pared by 0 bases and J by 0 bases, with 16 bases of the junction left unmatched. CDR3 sequence (DNA): TGCGCCAGCAGCCAAGAACTCTTTGGGGCTAGCGGGGATACTAGCACAGATACGCAGTATTTT. Translated: CASSQELFGASGDTSTDTQYF.

The chain couples TRBV27 to TRBJ1-6; TRBD1 matches at 9 bases. From germline, CDR1 is MNHEY and CDR2 SMNVEV (reference sequence). The CDR3 is made up of 16 amino acids. Trimming cost V 3 bases and J 9 bases; bases outside gene matches: 9. This CDR3 is CASSFTQRQGGSPLHF. As DNA, the CDR3 is TGTGCCAGCAGTTTTACCCAACGACAGGGGGGTTCACCCCTCCACTTT.

The chain couples TRBV28 to TRBJ1-1; D unresolved. The germline V and J ends were trimmed by 1 base and 0 bases, with 9 bases remaining between them. The germline gives CDR1 MDHEN, CDR2 SYDVKM. This CDR3 is 15 amino acids long. The DNA of the CDR3 is TGTGCCAGCAGTTTATCGGGTAGATTGAACACTGAAGCTTTCTTT. Translated, it gives CASSLSGRLNTEAFF.

This clonotype was seen a few times. The chain uses TRBV15 and TRBJ2-2; 8 bases are shared with TRBD2. The CDR3 contains 17 residues. CDR1 and CDR2 from the germline V gene are LNHNV and YYDKDF (reference sequence). V shed 1 base and J 3 bases; nucleotides not matched to a gene: 7. The CDR3 reads CATSRAGGVVYTGELFF. CDR3 DNA: TGTGCCACCAGCAGAGCCGGGGGGGTAGTATACACCGGGGAGCTGTTTTTT.

This clonotype was seen a handful of times. The V call is TRBV7-2, the J call TRBJ2-1, with D maybe TRBD2 (5 bases). The CDR3 runs 13 residues. Germline V CDR1 and CDR2: SGHTA, FQGNSA. With 6 bases removed from V and 0 bases from J, the gap between germline ends came to 6 bases. CDR3: CASRGSSYNEQFF. The DNA of the CDR3 is TGTGCCAGCAGGGGGAGCTCCTACAATGAGCAGTTCTTC.

The chain joins TRBV18 to TRBJ2-4; D perhaps matches TRBD2 (6 bases). Germline assignment: CDR1 KGHSH and CDR2 LQKENI. V lost 3 bases, J lost 8 bases, and 8 bases lay in between. The CDR3 contains 12 residues. The CDR3 coding sequence is TGTGCCAGCTCACCCACGGGGGACATTCAGTACTTC. It yields the protein CASSPTGDIQYF.

This clonotype was observed a few times. This rearrangement joins TRBV5-4 to TRBJ1-2; TRBD1 is a possible D gene (5 bases). The ends were cut back, 2 bases at V and 1 base at J, with 6 bases in the middle. Germline V gene sequence: CDR1 SGHNT, CDR2 YYREEE (reference sequence). The length of the CDR3 is 13 residues. CDR3 bases: TGTGCCAGCAGCTTTAGGGGTAACTATGGCTACACCTTC. This sequence encodes CASSFRGNYGYTF.

This clonotype showed up just a few times. The chain couples TRBV25-1 to TRBJ1-6; unclear D gene. This CDR3 region has 15 residues. CDR1 MGHDK and CDR2 SYGVNS come from the germline V gene. Trimming took off 7 bases at V and 9 bases at J, with 19 bases between the two ends. The CDR3 here is CASTRTEPGISPLHF. The CDR3 DNA follows: TGTGCCAGCACTAGAACGGAACCGGGGATTTCACCCCTCCACTTT.

The rearrangement uses TRBV18 and TRBJ1-1; 7 bases agree with TRBD1. After removal of 3 bases from V and 2 bases from J, the junction contained 6 bases not matched to a gene. Germline CDR1 reads KGHSH; CDR2 reads LQKENI. There are 15 residues in the CDR3. CDR3 protein: CASSPDRSPNTEAFF. The CDR3 DNA sequence: TGTGCCAGCTCACCGGACAGGTCCCCCAACACTGAAGCTTTCTTT.

This chain links TRBV27 with TRBJ2-3; D gene uncertain. CDR1 MNHEY and CDR2 SMNVEV come from the germline V gene (reference sequence). This CDR3 contains 14 residues. V was clipped by 3 bases and J by 1 base, with 8 bases between them. The CDR3 spells CASSFLRGTDTQYF. CDR3 in DNA: TGTGCCAGCAGTTTCCTCCGGGGCACAGATACGCAGTATTTT.

There are a few counts of this clonotype. The genes are TRBV15 and TRBJ2-4; D is tentatively TRBD1 or TRBD2 (6 bases each). CDR3 length equals 15 residues. Germline V gene lookup returns CDR1 LNHNV and CDR2 YYDKDF (reference sequence). The V end lost 0 bases, the J end lost 7 bases, and 13 bases lay between the germline ends. The chain's CDR3 is CATSRDNGGANIQYF. The CDR3 coding sequence is TGTGCCACCAGCAGAGATAACGGGGGCGCGAACATTCAGTACTTC.

The chain employs TRBV20-1 and TRBJ2-7; 11 nucleotides line up with TRBD2. The trim removed 1 base at V and 3 bases at J, leaving 5 bases unmatched. Germline assignment: CDR1 DFQATT and CDR2 SNEGSKA (reference sequence). CDR3 length: 15 residues. The CDR3: CSARVGLADNYEQYF. CDR3 nucleotide sequence: TGCAGTGCTAGAGTGGGACTAGCGGACAACTACGAGCAGTACTTC.

V is TRBV18 and J is TRBJ2-7; 7 bases map to TRBD1. The CDR3 has 18 amino acids. Germline V gene data show CDR1 as KGHSH and CDR2 as LQKENI. V shed 2 bases and J 3 bases; nucleotides not matched to a gene: 16. The CDR3 coding sequence is TGTGCCAGCTCACCATCCCCCGACCGACAGGGACAGTACTACGAGCAGTACTTC. Its protein is CASSPSPDRQGQYYEQYF.

This chain connects TRBV7-9 to TRBJ2-1; 9 nucleotides line up with TRBD2. The germline CDR1 and CDR2 sequences are SEHNR and FQNEAQ (reference sequence). V lost 5 bases, J lost 3 bases, and 11 bases stayed unmatched. The CDR3 sequence is 17 residues long. The CDR3 is CASSAPVGAGGYNEQFF. The CDR3 bases are TGTGCCAGCAGCGCCCCGGTAGGAGCGGGAGGCTACAATGAGCAGTTCTTC. Full variable domain (rest looked up from reference TRBV7-9 and TRBJ2-1): DTGVSQNPRHKITKRGQNVTFRCDPISEHNRLYWYRQTLGQGPEFLTYFQNEAQLEKSRLLSDRFSAERPKGSFSTLEIQRTEQGDSAMYLCASSAPVGAGGYNEQFFGPGTRLTVL.

This clonotype was counted a single time. V gene TRBV5-1 combines with J gene TRBJ1-2, with 7 bases identical to TRBD1. Per germline, CDR1 SGHRS and CDR2 YFSETQ. This CDR3 is 15 amino acids long. V lost 4 bases to trimming and J lost 8 bases; unmatched junction nucleotides: 14. The CDR3 region has the DNA TGCGCCAGCAGCGCCGAGGGACAGCGAGTCGGGGGCTACACCTTC. Translated: CASSAEGQRVGGYTF.

This chain uses TRBV12-3 or TRBV12-4 with TRBJ1-1, with D perhaps matching TRBD1 (6 bases). The CDR3 is made up of 13 amino acids. Trimming took 5 bases from V and 6 from J, leaving 13 bases between them. The CDR3 coding sequence is TGTGCCAGCAGTAGCTTCGCAGGGGCTGAAGCTTTCTTT. Translated: CASSSFAGAEAFF.

The chain uses TRBV6-1 and TRBJ2-7, with D perhaps matching TRBD1 or TRBD2 (6 bases each). The germline CDR1 and CDR2 sequences are MNHNS and SASEGT. The CDR3 runs to 14 residues. The V end lost 8 bases, the J end lost 4 bases, and 18 bases lay between the germline ends. The CDR3 DNA sequence: TGTGCCAGCCGGTTCGTGGGGGGCGAGTACGAGCAGTACTTC. This sequence encodes CASRFVGGEYEQYF.

This clonotype was seen more than once but under ten times. CDR3 bases: TGTGCCAGCGGCCCGGGACGGATGAACACTGAAGCTTTCTTT. Residues: CASGPGRMNTEAFF. The chain carries TRBV6-1 and TRBJ1-1; possible D gene TRBD1, 5 bases. This CDR3 spans 14 amino acids. CDR1 is MNHNS and CDR2 is SASEGT in the germline V gene. Trimming cost V 8 bases and J 0 bases, with 13 bases left between them.

The chain carries TRBV25-1 and TRBJ1-2; D is uncertain. The germline gives CDR1 MGHDK, CDR2 SYGVNS. The CDR3 contains 13 residues. V was shortened by 2 bases and J by 3 bases, with 7 bases between the two germline ends. CDR3 bases: TGTGCCAGCAGTGAAAATTCATACTATGGCTACACCTTC. Translation gives CASSENSYYGYTF.